This T cell receptor (beta chain) was sequenced for a study of metastatic and nonmetastatic thyroid tumors. In the study overall: A comparison of repertoires was made across blood and tumor or nodule tissue from malignant and benign thyroid patients. Study-wide results and limits: The reported finding was significantly higher TCR beta diversity in malignant thyroid tumors relative to benign nodules, in blood and tumor.

The table lists this clone with many counts. As yet, its antigen is unknown. Treatment of any kind had been given to no patient before thyroid surgery. How the authors handled the data: Built for papillary thyroid cancer, a distant-metastasis classifier drew on CDR3 differences across clinicopathological groups. TCRdb reanalyzed the PCR reads via MiXCR. TCRdb, not the original authors, processed these V and J calls. The sample carries over 25,000 clones, about 17% recorded once. Sequenced: blood. The TCR sequence derives from a female donor with papillary thyroid cancer or a benign thyroid nodule (not recorded which). Some clones in this sample may be carry-over from other donors' samples.

The CDR3 here is CASSDGQYNSPLHF. CDR3 in DNA: TGCGCCAGCAGTGACGGACAGTATAATTCACCCCTCCACTTT. The chain couples TRBV10-2 to TRBJ1-6; TRBD1 is a possible D gene (6 bases). V dropped 3 bases and J dropped 4 bases, with 7 bases sitting between them. The CDR3 is 14 amino acids. The germline V gene has CDR1 WSHSY and CDR2 SAAADI.